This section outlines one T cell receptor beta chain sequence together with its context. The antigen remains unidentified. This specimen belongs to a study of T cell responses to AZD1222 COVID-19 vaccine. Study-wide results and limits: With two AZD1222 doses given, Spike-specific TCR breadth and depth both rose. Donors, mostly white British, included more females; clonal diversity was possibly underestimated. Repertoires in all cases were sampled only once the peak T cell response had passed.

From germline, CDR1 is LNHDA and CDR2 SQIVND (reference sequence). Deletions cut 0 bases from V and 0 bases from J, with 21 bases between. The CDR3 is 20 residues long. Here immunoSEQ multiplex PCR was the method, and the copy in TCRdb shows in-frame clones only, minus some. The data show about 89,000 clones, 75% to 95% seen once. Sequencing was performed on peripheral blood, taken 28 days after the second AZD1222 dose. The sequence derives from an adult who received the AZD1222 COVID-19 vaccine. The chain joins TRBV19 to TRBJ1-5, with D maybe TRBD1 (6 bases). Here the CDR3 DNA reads TGTGCCAGTAGTATAGATCATGCCAGGGGTGTATCTTATAGCAATCAGCCCCAGCATTTT. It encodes CASSIDHARGVSYSNQPQHF.